This TCR beta chain was captured in a study of blood T cell repertoires in COVID-19. The wider study: Collection of acute and convalescent COVID-19 samples took place in the United States, Italy and Spain. PBMCs, B-cell-depleted T cells, or T cells provided the cDNA or gDNA that made up the material.

Source study methods: Reference gene primer amplification gave estimated nucleated cell counts. Method: immunoSEQ multiplex PCR; TCRdb's copy keeps in-frame clones and lacks some. V, J and clone size are those of that table, while D and trimming were read from the DNA. The sample has 170,000 or so clones; around 89% are singletons. This TCR was recovered from a man between 18 and 35 years old who had recovered from COVID-19. Source material: peripheral blood.

The CDR3 loop is CASSLSGTSGYNEQFF. The DNA of the CDR3 is TGTGCCAGCAGCTTGTCCGGGACTAGCGGTTACAATGAGCAGTTCTTC. This chain connects TRBV3-1 (or the pseudogene TRBV3-2) to TRBJ2-1; 11 bases match TRBD2. The length of the CDR3 is 16 residues. Trimming at V came to 5 bases and at J to 4 bases, leaving 7 bases not matched to a gene. The germline gives CDR1 LGHDT, CDR2 YNNKEL (reference sequence).